This entry lists 6 T cell receptor beta chains sequenced from one sample in a study of T cell changes during pregnancy in multiple sclerosis. Profiling relied on immunoSEQ multiplex PCR, and the TCRdb table lists in-frame clones only, not all of them. The profile shows approximately 94,000 clones, roughly 90% of them singletons. This specimen consisted of peripheral blood, obtained after pregnancy. These receptor sequences come from a female donor with multiple sclerosis, enrolled in a pregnancy study.

V is TRBV7-2 and J is TRBJ2-7; 10 nucleotides match TRBD1. There are 16 residues in the CDR3. Germline CDR1 and CDR2: SGHTA and FQGNSA. Losses at the gene ends were 5 bases for V and 2 bases for J; bases not matched to a gene: 9. This chain's CDR3 is CASSIHGGTGAYEQYF. The DNA for the CDR3 is TGTGCCAGCAGCATACACGGCGGGACAGGGGCCTACGAGCAGTACTTC. Filled out from reference TRBV7-2 and TRBJ2-7, the complete variable domain reads GAGVSQSPSNKVTEKGKDVELRCDPISGHTALYWYRQSLGQGLEFLIYFQGNSAPDKSGLPSDRFSAERTGGSVSTLTIQRTQQEDSAVYLCASSIHGGTGAYEQYFGPGTRLTVT.

The sample holds one count of this clone. V is TRBV9 and J is TRBJ2-2; 10 positions agree with TRBD2. In germline, CDR1 is SGDLS, CDR2 YYNGEE. The junction had 1 base not matched to a gene; V was cut back by 2 bases and J by 0 bases. There are 16 residues in the CDR3. The DNA for the CDR3 is TGTGCCAGCAGCGTCGGGACTAGCGCGAACACCGGGGAGCTGTTTTTT. Translated, it gives CASSVGTSANTGELFF. Full variable domain (outside the CDR3, taken from reference TRBV9 and TRBJ2-2): DSGVTQTPKHLITATGQRVTLRCSPRSGDLSVYWYQQSLDQGLQFLIQYYNGEERAKGNILERFSAQQFPDLHSELNLSSLELGDSALYFCASSVGTSANTGELFFGEGSRLTVL.

The chain joins TRBV11-2 to TRBJ2-2; possibly TRBD2 for D (6 bases). V lost 1 base, J lost 4 bases, and 10 bases lay in between. The CDR3 covers 15 residues. Germline CDR1 is SGHAT and CDR2 is FQNNGV. The CDR3 DNA follows: TGTGCCAGCAGCTTAGGCGTGGGGGGCACCGGGGAGCTGTTTTTT. Translation: CASSLGVGGTGELFF.

This clone turned up a few times. The chain uses TRBV30 and TRBJ1-1; D gene uncertain. Germline loops: CDR1 GTSNPN, CDR2 SVGIG (reference sequence). Trimming removed 0 bases from V and 8 bases from J, with 7 bases in between. This CDR3 has 11 amino acids. The CDR3 region is CAWSVLTEAFF. The CDR3 bases are TGTGCCTGGAGTGTACTGACAGAAGCTTTCTTT.

The CDR3 nucleotides are TGTGCCAGCAGTCCAAGGGGACTAGCGGGAGCGGTGAATGAGCAGTTCTTC. Amino acid sequence: CASSPRGLAGAVNEQFF. The chain uses TRBV27 and TRBJ2-1, with 14 bases that match TRBD2. Germline V gene data show CDR1 as MNHEY and CDR2 as SMNVEV (reference sequence). V shed 5 bases and J 7 bases; nucleotides not matched to a gene: 10. This CDR3 is 17 amino acids long.

Written as DNA, the CDR3 is TGTGCCAGCAGGGGCTGGAGGGATAATTCACCCCTCCACTTT. Protein product: CASRGWRDNSPLHF. V usage is TRBV6-5 and J usage is TRBJ1-6, with D uncertain. V was trimmed by 6 bases and J by 5 bases, leaving 11 bases between them. Germline loops: CDR1 MNHEY, CDR2 SVGAGI. The CDR3 totals 14 residues.